The present T cell receptor (beta chain) was sequenced within a study of cytomegalovirus exposure and HLA in healthy donors. Study findings and constraints: Indistinguishable V segments, including TRBV6-2 and TRBV6-3, were excluded. Later work showed greater clonal expansion in HLA-associated TCR beta chains than in equally common others.

The CDR3 covers 17 residues. V was clipped by 2 bases and J by 1 base; unmatched bases: 7. The germline V gene has CDR1 SGHRS and CDR2 YFSETQ. For this clone: No antigen is known for it.

This PCR relied on a set of 60 Vbeta primers and 13 Jbeta primers. Produced via immunoSEQ multiplex PCR; TCRdb's table is partial and in-frame only. The sample holds 31,000 or so clones. Input material: PBMCs. V gene TRBV5-1 combines with J gene TRBJ2-1, with 9 bases matching TRBD2. The source is a female donor in good health and CMV-seronegative. The CDR3 is CASSLGSGGRSYNEQFF. CDR3 sequence (DNA): TGCGCCAGCAGCTTAGGCAGCGGGGGGAGGTCCTACAATGAGCAGTTCTTC.